The 17 T cell receptor beta chains presented below share a single source sample, sequenced in a study of prognosis after radiotherapy for stage I lung cancer. Genomic DNA was subjected to two-round multiplex PCR for amplification of TCR beta CDR3. Every TRBV and TRBJ gene had its own specific primer in first-round PCR. TCRdb called the multiplex PCR reads again in MiXCR, with one record for every CDR3 protein. In the table there are around 14,000 distinct CDR3 sequences, around 35% of which are singletons. The material was PBMCs, obtained before or after stereotactic body radiation therapy (not recorded which). The receptors were sampled from a donor aged 50 or older with non-small cell lung cancer.

For this clonotype: Given a far larger clone just one base away, this is likely a sequencing read error. The J gene is TRBJ2-5, the V gene TRBV6-2 or TRBV6-3; 7 positions agree with TRBD2. The J call may be faulty, since TRBJ2-1 better matches the DNA end. Germline V gene lookup returns CDR1 MNHEY and CDR2 SVGEGT. The CDR3 is 16 amino acids. CDR3 region: CASSALLGLPSNEQFF. The CDR3 nucleotides are TGTGCCAGCAGTGCCTTGCTGGGACTACCGTCCAATGAGCAGTTCTTC.

The sample holds one count of this clonotype. This clone may be a read error of a much larger clone one base away. The rearrangement uses TRBV20-1 and TRBJ1-5, with TRBD1 as a possible D gene (6 bases). The CDR3 contains 14 residues. Per the germline V gene, CDR1 is DFQATT and CDR2 is SNEGSKA (reference sequence). CDR3 in DNA: TGCAGTGCTAGAGCCGGACAGACCAGTCAGCCCCAGAATTTT. This translates into CSARAGQTSQPQNF.

This clonotype was observed many times. This chain connects TRBV4-1 to TRBJ2-3, with 7 positions matching TRBD2. This CDR3 spans 17 amino acids. J was trimmed by 3 bases and V by 0 bases; bases with no gene match: 9. The germline V gene encodes CDR1 MGHRA and CDR2 YSYEKL. CDR3 amino acids: CASSQETRGGGTDTQYF. The CDR3 DNA is TGCGCCAGCAGCCAAGAAACCCGCGGGGGAGGAACAGATACGCAGTATTTT.

Concerning this clonotype itself: This may come from a read error, since a much larger clone is one base off. The chain is built from TRBV10-3 and TRBJ2-7; TRBD2 aligns across 12 bases. V lost 8 bases and J lost 6; bases outside the gene matches: 2. Per germline, CDR1 ENHRY and CDR2 SYGVKD. The CDR3 covers 12 residues. The CDR3 DNA reads as TGTGCCATCGTACTAGCGGGGGGCGAGCAGTACTTC. It codes for CAIVLAGGEQYF.

About this clonotype: A read error is likely here: a far larger clone is one base away. The CDR3 does not close with the conserved phenylalanine or tryptophan, likely indicating a read error. The rearrangement joins TRBV6-8 to TRBJ2-7; 7 bases agree with TRBD1. The CDR3 is made up of 16 amino acids. Germline-derived CDR1 and CDR2 are MNHGY and SAAAGT. Trimming cost V 6 bases and J 5 bases; bases outside gene matches: 16. CDR3: CASSRRGGQVEDEQYL. The CDR3 bases are TGTGCCAGCAGCCGGAGAGGAGGACAGGTGGAGGACGAGCAGTACCTC.

This clonotype showed up just a few times. The chain is built from TRBV20-1 and TRBJ2-7, with 8 nucleotides matching TRBD2. The CDR3 runs 13 residues. The germline V gene encodes CDR1 DFQATT and CDR2 SNEGSKA (reference sequence). V shed 6 bases and J 3 bases; nucleotides not matched to a gene: 7. For the CDR3, the DNA is TGCAGTGCGAAAACTAGCGGCGTCTACGAGCAGTACTTC. As protein: CSAKTSGVYEQYF.

This clonotype has at least ten counts. The rearrangement links TRBV20-1 to TRBJ1-1, with unresolved D. Trimming cost V 4 bases and J 4 bases, with 13 bases left between them. The germline V gene encodes CDR1 DFQATT and CDR2 SNEGSKA (reference sequence). This CDR3 has 13 residues. CDR3 bases: TGCAGTGCTACGGAAGGAGGGTCCACTGAAGCTTTCTTT. Protein sequence: CSATEGGSTEAFF.

Judged by abundance, this clonotype is medium-sized. The chain couples TRBV28 to TRBJ1-2; unclear D gene. This CDR3 has 15 amino acids. Trimming stripped 2 bases from V and 0 bases from J, with 10 bases between. Germline-derived CDR1 and CDR2 are MDHEN and SYDVKM. The CDR3 DNA reads TGTGCCAGCAGTTTAAGGCAGAGACCTAACTATGGCTACACCTTC. It specifies CASSLRQRPNYGYTF.

Concerning this clonotype: A far bigger clonotype differs at one base, so this is likely a read error. The chain carries TRBV6-8 and TRBJ2-7, with 7 bases identical to TRBD2. Germline assignment: CDR1 MNHGY and CDR2 SAAAGT. With 5 bases clipped from V and 3 bases from J, the junction kept 7 bases outside the gene matches. This CDR3 has 14 residues. The CDR3 loop reads CASSRGVDFYEQYF. The CDR3 DNA sequence: TGTGCCAGCAGTCGGGGGGTCGATTTCTACGAGCAGTACTTC.

Comment on this clonotype: This may be a read error, as it is one base from a much larger clone. The J gene is TRBJ2-3, the V gene TRBV18; weak D call: TRBD2 (5 bases). From germline, CDR1 is KGHSH and CDR2 LQKENI. The CDR3 runs to 18 residues. Trimming stripped 6 bases from V and 5 bases from J, with 27 bases between. Here the CDR3 DNA reads TGTGCCAGCTCTGCCCGGAGGTCCGTTGGAGCGGCAAGAGATACGCAGTATTTT. Translation: CASSARRSVGAARDTQYF.

This clonotype was recorded at least ten times. The chain recombines TRBV4-1 with TRBJ2-5, with 8 positions matching TRBD2. The CDR3 covers 15 residues. From germline, CDR1 is MGHRA and CDR2 YSYEKL. After removal of 1 base from V and 1 base from J, the junction contained 2 bases not matched to a gene. CDR3 nucleotide sequence: TGCGCCAGCAGCCAAGCCCGGGGGGGCCAAGAGACCCAGTACTTC. Residues: CASSQARGGQETQYF.

About this clonotype: A read error is likely here: a far larger clone is one base away. The V and J genes are TRBV6-4 and TRBJ2-3; D gene uncertain. CDR3 length: 11 amino acids. Germline V gene lookup returns CDR1 MRHNA and CDR2 SNTAGT. In DNA, the CDR3 is TGTGACAGCAGTCGCTCAGATACGCAGTATTTT. Translated: CDSSRSDTQYF.

With respect to this clonotype: The conserved phenylalanine or tryptophan normally closing the CDR3 is absent here, so this likely arose from a read error. The J gene is TRBJ1-5, the V gene TRBV6-2 or TRBV6-3; the D is unclear. The CDR3 spans 13 residues. CDR1 is MNHEY and CDR2 is SVGEGT in the germline V gene. The V gene lost 5 bases and the J gene lost 0 bases, with 5 bases spanning the gap. CDR3 amino acids: CASSDVSNQPQHL. The CDR3 DNA follows: TGTGCCAGCAGTGATGTTAGCAATCAGCCCCAGCATCTT.

In this sample, this clonotype turned up many times. The CDR3 loop reads CASSATQRGLTYNEQFF. DNA for the CDR3: TGTGCCAGTAGTGCAACCCAGAGGGGCCTAACCTACAATGAGCAGTTCTTC. The chain joins TRBV19 to TRBJ2-1; D assignment may be TRBD1 or TRBD2 (5 bases each). The V end lost 5 bases, the J end lost 2 bases, and 19 bases lay between the germline ends. CDR1 is LNHDA, CDR2 SQIVND, per germline (reference sequence). This CDR3 has 17 amino acids.

The count of this clonotype is one. One junction end disagrees with the germline gene, perhaps due to a read error. V gene TRBV28 combines with J gene TRBJ1-5; D is perhaps TRBD1 (5 bases). This CDR3 spans 13 amino acids. CDR1 is MDHEN, CDR2 SYDVKM, per germline. CDR3 region: CASSLEDNQPKHF. In DNA, the CDR3 is TGTGCCAGCAGTTTGGAGGACAATCAGCCCAAGCATTTT.

Many counts were recorded for this clonotype. The V gene is TRBV5-4, the J gene TRBJ2-7; perhaps D is TRBD1 or TRBD2 (6 bases each). The CDR3 is 13 residues long. Germline CDR1 SGHNT, CDR2 YYREEE (reference sequence). CDR3 DNA sequence: TGTGCGATTGGGGGGCAGGGGTCCCACGAGCAGTACTTC. Its translation is CAIGGQGSHEQYF.

The chain employs TRBV7-2 and TRBJ2-1; D may be TRBD1 or TRBD2 (7 bases each). Trimming removed 5 bases at V and 4 bases at J, with 18 bases between. Germline V lookup: CDR1 SGHTA, CDR2 FQGNSA. This CDR3 has 16 residues. The CDR3 here is CASSPKGGGAYNEQFF. The CDR3 coding sequence is TGTGCCAGCAGCCCAAAGGGAGGGGGCGCGTACAATGAGCAGTTCTTC.